This TCR beta chain is from a study of technical replicates of blood from several donors. CDR3 size: 17 residues. Method: immunoSEQ multiplex PCR; TCRdb's copy keeps in-frame clones and lacks some. There are 70,000 to 80,000 clones in the sample; about 90% occur only once, and 0.42% lies in the top ten. The chain recombines TRBV21-1 with TRBJ2-5; TRBD2 was called by the table and not checked on the DNA. TRBV21-1 is labeled a pseudogene. The source material was T cells isolated from PBMCs. The sequence came from a human donor in good health. The CDR3 loop is CASSTTSSGSEQETQYF. CDR3 bases: TGTGCCAGCAGCACCACTTCTAGCGGGAGTGAACAAGAGACCCAGTACTTC.